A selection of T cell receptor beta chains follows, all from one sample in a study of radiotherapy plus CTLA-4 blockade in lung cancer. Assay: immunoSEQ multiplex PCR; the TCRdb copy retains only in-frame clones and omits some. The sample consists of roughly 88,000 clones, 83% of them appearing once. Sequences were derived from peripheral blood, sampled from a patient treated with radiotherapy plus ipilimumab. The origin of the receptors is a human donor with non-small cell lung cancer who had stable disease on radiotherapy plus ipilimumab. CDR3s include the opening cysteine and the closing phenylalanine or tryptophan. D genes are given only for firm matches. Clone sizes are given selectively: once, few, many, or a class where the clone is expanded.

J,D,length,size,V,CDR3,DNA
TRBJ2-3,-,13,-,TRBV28,CASSSQHTDTQYF,TGTGCCAGCAGTTCACAGCACACAGATACGCAGTATTTT
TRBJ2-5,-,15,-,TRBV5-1,CASSTDTPGGTAQYF,TGCGCCAGCAGCACGGACACCCCAGGAGGTACGGCCCAGTACTTC
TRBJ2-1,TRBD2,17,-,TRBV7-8,CASSRRTSGRVGNEQFF,TGTGCCAGCAGCCGTAGGACTAGCGGGAGGGTTGGCAATGAGCAGTTCTTC
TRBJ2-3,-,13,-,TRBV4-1,CASSRRLEDTQYF,TGCGCCAGCAGCCGACGACTTGAAGATACGCAGTATTTT
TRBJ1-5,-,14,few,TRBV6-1,CASSEVGFAQPQHF,TGTGCCAGCAGTGAAGTAGGCTTTGCGCAGCCCCAGCATTTT
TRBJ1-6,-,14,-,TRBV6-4,CASSVRASNSPLHF,TGTGCCAGCAGTGTGCGGGCGTCAAATTCACCCCTCCACTTT
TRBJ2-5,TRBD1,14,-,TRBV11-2,CASSFAGTGETQYF,TGTGCCAGCAGCTTCGCAGGGACAGGAGAGACCCAGTACTTC
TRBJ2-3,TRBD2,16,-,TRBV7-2,CASSRSGGGGTDTQYF,TGTGCCAGCAGCCGTAGCGGGGGGGGCGGCACAGATACGCAGTATTTT
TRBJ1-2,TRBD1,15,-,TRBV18,CASSPTGGNHYGYTF,TGTGCCAGCTCCCCGACAGGGGGCAACCACTATGGCTACACCTTC
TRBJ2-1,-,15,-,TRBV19,CASSGSVGGWYEQFF,TGTGCCAGTAGTGGAAGTGTGGGGGGCTGGTATGAGCAGTTCTTC
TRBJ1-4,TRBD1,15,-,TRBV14,CASSQEADWTGGLFF,TGTGCCAGCAGCCAAGAGGCGGATTGGACAGGAGGACTGTTTTTT
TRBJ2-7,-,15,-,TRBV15,CATSRDGGGDYEQYF,TGTGCCACCAGCAGAGACGGAGGGGGCGACTACGAGCAGTACTTC
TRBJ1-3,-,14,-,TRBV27,CASSSSWAGNTIYF,TGTGCCAGCAGTTCGTCCTGGGCTGGAAACACCATATATTTT
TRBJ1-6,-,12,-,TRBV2,CASRGNNSPLHF,TGTGCCAGCAGGGGAAATAATTCACCCCTCCACTTT
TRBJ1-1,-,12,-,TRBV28,CASSPFLSRAFF,TGTGCCAGCAGTCCCTTCCTCTCGCGAGCTTTCTTT
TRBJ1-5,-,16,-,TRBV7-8,CASSLDLVLSNQPQHF,TGTGCCAGCAGCTTAGATTTGGTTTTGAGCAATCAGCCCCAGCATTTT
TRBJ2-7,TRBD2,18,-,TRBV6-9,CASSYSASGGVRSYEQYF,TGTGCCAGCAGTTATTCGGCTAGCGGGGGGGTCCGCTCCTACGAGCAGTACTTC
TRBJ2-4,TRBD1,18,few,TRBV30,CAWSAGTGGVRAKNIQYF,TGTGCCTGGAGCGCCGGGACAGGGGGCGTCCGAGCCAAAAACATTCAGTACTTC
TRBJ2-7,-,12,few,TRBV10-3,CAISDQTYEQYF,TGTGCCATCAGTGACCAGACCTACGAGCAGTACTTC
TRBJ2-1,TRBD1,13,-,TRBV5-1,CASSLNRGNEQFF,TGCGCCAGCAGCTTGAACAGGGGGAATGAGCAGTTCTTC
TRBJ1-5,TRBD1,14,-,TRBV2,CASSSRTGNQPQHF,TGTGCCAGCAGCTCCCGGACAGGGAATCAGCCCCAGCATTTT
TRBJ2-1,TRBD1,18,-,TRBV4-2,CASSQSWTGGSPYNEQFF,TGTGCCAGCAGCCAATCCTGGACAGGGGGCTCCCCCTACAATGAGCAGTTCTTC
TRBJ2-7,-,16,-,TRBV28,CASSPPAVPSSYEQYF,TGTGCCAGCAGCCCCCCGGCCGTTCCAAGCTCCTACGAGCAGTACTTC
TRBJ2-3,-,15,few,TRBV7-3,CASSLMALSTDTQYF,TGTGCCAGCAGCTTAATGGCGCTCAGCACAGATACGCAGTATTTT
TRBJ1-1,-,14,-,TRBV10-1,CASSEVRASTEAFF,TGCGCCAGCAGTGAAGTCAGGGCGAGCACTGAAGCTTTCTTT
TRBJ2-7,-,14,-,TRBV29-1,CSVGVGGIPYEQYF,TGCAGCGTTGGGGTTGGGGGTATCCCCTACGAGCAGTACTTC
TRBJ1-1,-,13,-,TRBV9,CASSVGGSTEAFF,TGTGCCAGCAGCGTGGGGGGAAGCACTGAAGCTTTCTTT
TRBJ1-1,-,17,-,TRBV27,CASSLQPRGAMNTEAFF,TGTGCCAGCAGTCTACAACCGAGGGGGGCCATGAACACTGAAGCTTTCTTT
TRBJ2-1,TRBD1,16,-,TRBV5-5,CASSKGTGVGDNEQFF,TGTGCCAGCAGCAAAGGGACAGGGGTGGGGGACAATGAGCAGTTCTTC
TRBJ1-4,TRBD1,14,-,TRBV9,CASSGGDRASELFF,TGTGCCAGCAGCGGTGGGGACAGGGCTTCGGAACTGTTTTTT
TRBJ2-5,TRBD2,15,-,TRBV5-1,CASSWAGGLVETQYF,TGCGCCAGCAGCTGGGCGGGGGGTCTGGTGGAGACCCAGTACTTC
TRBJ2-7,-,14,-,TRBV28,CASSLLNRAYEQYF,TGTGCCAGCAGTTTATTGAACAGAGCCTACGAGCAGTACTTC
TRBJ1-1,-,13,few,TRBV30,CAWSVMGNTEAFF,TGTGCCTGGAGTGTTATGGGGAACACTGAAGCTTTCTTT
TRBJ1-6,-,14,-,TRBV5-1,CASSFGPRDSPLHF,TGCGCCAGCAGCTTCGGTCCTCGGGATTCACCCCTCCACTTT
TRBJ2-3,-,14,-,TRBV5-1,CASSSTGREDTQYF,TGCGCCAGCAGCTCGACAGGAAGGGAGGATACGCAGTATTTT
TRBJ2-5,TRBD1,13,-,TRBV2,CASRGQGVETQYF,TGTGCCAGCAGGGGACAGGGTGTAGAGACCCAGTACTTC
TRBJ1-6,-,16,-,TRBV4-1,CASSQDSSSYNSPLHF,TGCGCCAGCAGCCAAGATTCCAGCTCCTATAATTCACCCCTCCACTTT
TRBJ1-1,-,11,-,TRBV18,CASTGHGEAFF,TGTGCCAGCACAGGACATGGTGAAGCTTTCTTT